The 6 T cell receptor beta chains in this list originate from one sample, sequenced in a study of T cell repertoires in MIS-A myocarditis. The assay was immunoSEQ multiplex PCR, and TCRdb's table has in-frame clones only and misses some. The profile shows roughly 14,000 clones, roughly 74% of them singletons. Material: left ventricle heart tissue obtained at autopsy. The receptors were sampled from a man younger than 30 with fulminant myocarditis from multisystem inflammatory syndrome in adults (MIS-A) after COVID-19.

The rearrangement links TRBV7-8 to TRBJ2-7; 7 bases line up with TRBD2. The ends lost 5 bases at V and 0 bases at J; junction bases unmatched: 19. The CDR3 covers 19 residues. Germline CDR1 SGHVS, CDR2 FQNEAQ. CDR3: CASSPNPLGEGKISYEQYF. The CDR3 bases are TGTGCCAGCAGCCCTAATCCCCTCGGGGAGGGAAAAATCTCCTACGAGCAGTACTTC.

The chain joins TRBV19 to TRBJ2-5; tentatively, D is TRBD1 (6 bases). CDR3 size: 13 residues. V was clipped by 5 bases and J by 5 bases, with 12 bases between them. Germline loops: CDR1 LNHDA, CDR2 SQIVND (reference sequence). The CDR3 nucleotides are TGTGCCAGTAGTCCAGGGGTTGGTGAGACCCAGTACTTC. As protein: CASSPGVGETQYF.

The J gene is TRBJ1-6, the V gene TRBV6-5; the D gene is possibly TRBD1 (5 bases). The germline V and J ends were trimmed by 5 bases and 3 bases, with 8 bases remaining between them. CDR1 is MNHEY and CDR2 is SVGAGI in the germline V gene. This CDR3 is 14 amino acids long. In nucleotides, the CDR3 is TGTGCCAGCAGTCTACAGGACTATAATTCACCCCTCCACTTT. This translates into CASSLQDYNSPLHF.

This clone was seen only once. This sequence joins TRBV28 and TRBJ1-5; TRBD1 is a possible D gene (5 bases). Germline V gives CDR1 MDHEN, CDR2 SYDVKM. Between the trimmed V and J ends, which lost 6 bases and 0 bases, there was a span of 15 bases. The CDR3 loop spans 16 amino acids. CDR3 sequence: CASSPAGTYSNQPQHF. CDR3 nucleotides: TGTGCCAGCAGCCCCGCTGGGACTTATAGCAATCAGCCCCAGCATTTT.

The chain uses TRBV9 and TRBJ2-1; perhaps TRBD1 as D (5 bases). The CDR3 consists of 15 residues. Trimming shortened V by 1 base and J by 6 bases, and 14 bases separated the two germline ends. Germline assignment: CDR1 SGDLS and CDR2 YYNGEE. In DNA form, the CDR3 reads TGTGCCAGCAGCGTAAGGACAAACTCTCCCAATGAGCAGTTCTTC. Amino acids: CASSVRTNSPNEQFF.

This chain links TRBV14 with TRBJ2-5; no clear D gene. The V gene lost 6 bases and the J gene lost 2 bases, with 16 bases spanning the gap. CDR1 SGHDN and CDR2 FVKESK come from the germline V gene. The CDR3 has 15 amino acids. The CDR3 region is CASSPRQSLQETQYF. As DNA, the CDR3 is TGTGCCAGCAGTCCTAGGCAGTCCTTACAAGAGACCCAGTACTTC.